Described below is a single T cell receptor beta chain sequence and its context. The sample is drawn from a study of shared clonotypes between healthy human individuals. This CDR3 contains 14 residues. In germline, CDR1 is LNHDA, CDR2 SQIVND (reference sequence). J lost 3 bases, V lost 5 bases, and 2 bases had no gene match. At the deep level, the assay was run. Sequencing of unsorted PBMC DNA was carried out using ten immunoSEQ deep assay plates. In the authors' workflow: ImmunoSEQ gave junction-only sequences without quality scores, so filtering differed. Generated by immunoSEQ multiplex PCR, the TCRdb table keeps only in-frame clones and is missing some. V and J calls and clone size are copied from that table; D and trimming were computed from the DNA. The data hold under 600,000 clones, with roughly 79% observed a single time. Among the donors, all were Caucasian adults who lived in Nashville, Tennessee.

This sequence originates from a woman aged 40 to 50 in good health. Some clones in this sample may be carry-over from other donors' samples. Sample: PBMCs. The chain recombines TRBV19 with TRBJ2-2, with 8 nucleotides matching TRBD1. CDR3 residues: CASSRQGYTGELFF. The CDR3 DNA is TGTGCCAGTAGTCGACAGGGGTACACCGGGGAGCTGTTTTTT.